The clone carrying this TCR beta chain was seen just once. The antigen is unknown. These data originate in a study of shared clonotypes between healthy human individuals. The study's findings and limits: Expectations were that clonotype sharing among donors would be affected by sequencing depth.

Naive CD8 cells comprised CD45RO-negative, CCR7-positively selected cells, excluding terminally differentiated effector memory CD45RA+ cells. Sorted-subset replicate PCR reactions contained around 220 ng DNA, corresponding to approximately 30,000 T cell genomes. Clones were read by immunoSEQ multiplex PCR, and TCRdb kept only the in-frame ones, dropping some. The data contain approximately 2,200,000 clones, around 93% of them singletons. The TCR was taken from a man aged 18 to 30 in good health. Some clones in this sample may be carry-over from other donors' samples. The specimen was naive CD8+ T cells from PBMCs.

This chain's CDR3 is CASSFVQGETQYF. The CDR3 DNA is TGTGCCAGCAGCTTTGTACAGGGTGAGACCCAGTACTTC. V and J are TRBV5-6 and TRBJ2-5; maybe TRBD1 (6 bases). Trimming cost V 2 bases and J 5 bases, with 10 bases left between them. The CDR3 runs to 13 residues. CDR1 and CDR2 (germline): SGHDT, YYEEEE.